This TCR beta chain was found in a study of glioma-infiltrating T cells (TCRdb year 2016). A note on the overall study: TCR alpha- and beta-chain repertoires were sequenced from glioma tissue, non-neoplastic brain tissue and matched peripheral blood mononuclear cells. Three low-grade glioma patients, several primary glioblastoma patients, and three non-glioma patients who contributed non-neoplastic brain tissue made up the paired cohort. Each tissue-infiltrating repertoire was compared with the same patient's peripheral blood repertoire to measure divergence between tissue and blood T-cell populations.

The CDR3 covers 13 residues, taking in both the cysteine and the phenylalanine. Just CDR3 DNA is preserved here, 39 bases in frame from base 1. At the junction V is shortened by 5 bases and J by 3 bases, with 9 bases in between. According to the germline V gene, CDR1 reads SGHTA and CDR2 reads FQGNSA. As concerns this clonotype: Its cognate antigen has yet to be identified. It has no much larger one-base neighbor in the sample; base qualities were not kept.

The iRepertoire nested amplicon-rescue multiplex PCR (arm-PCR) platform was used to amplify TCR alpha and beta CDR3 regions from RNA. One-step reverse transcription and amplification used about 85-400 ng of tissue mRNA or PBMC total RNA as input. Following bead purification, Illumina adapters were added by a secondary multiplex PCR, and libraries between 200 and 400 bp were gel-purified. Internal 6-nucleotide barcodes were carried by the libraries and were used for demultiplexing. The libraries were sequenced on an Illumina MiSeq using 2x220 or 2x250 nucleotide paired-end reads. As for how the authors treated the data: Paired reads were merged with FLASH 1.2.11 and aligned to the GRCh37 human genome with BWA-MEM before extracting TRA and TRB reads. For V and J assignment, an IMGT-derived reference of cassette sequences and CDR3 motifs that included pseudogenes was used. Three-frame translation of reads was performed, and productive CDR3s were defined as those with a C...FGXG motif and no stop codons. Unique combinations of V-J cassette pair and CDR3 amino acid sequence were defined as clonotypes. Reads were filtered by Hamming distance, with the threshold set by the sequence error rate of each sample in mapped regions. TCRdb trimmed the raw reads at Q25, called clones with MiXCR and kept productive beta chains. Each entry merges the rows of one CDR3 protein and shows their most common DNA and genes. These V and J calls originate from TCRdb's pipeline instead of the authors' own analysis. The sample has about 130,000 distinct CDR3 sequences on record, more than 20% of them singletons. Clones ranked in the top ten supply 27% of the sample.

Here is what the overall study found, with its caveats: Only a very small number of CDR3 sequences turned up in both tissue and blood, a result put down to high CDR3 diversity combined with limited sampling. The group comparisons were based on small numbers of patients: three non-neoplastic, three low-grade glioma and roughly eight glioblastoma patients. VJ-independent divergence between tissue and blood was lower than expected in non-neoplastic patients but higher than expected in all gliomas, particularly low-grade gliomas.

The source is a human donor with low-grade glioma or glioblastoma, undergoing nonglioma brain surgery, or in good health (not recorded which). The V gene is TRBV7-2 and the J gene is TRBJ2-3; the D gene is perhaps TRBD1, from 6 matching bases. The sequenced sample was glioma tissue, nonneoplastic brain tissue, or PBMCs (not recorded which). The CDR3 reads CASSNGQTDTQYF. In nucleotides, the sequence is TGTGCCAGCAGCAACGGACAGACAGATACGCAGTATTTT.